A selection of T cell receptor beta chains follows, all from one sample in a study of T and B cells in COVID-19 patients. TCRdb recomputed calls from the multiplex PCR reads with MiXCR, one row per CDR3 protein. The table has 13,000 or so distinct CDR3 sequences, 28% seen once; the top ten hold under 7.5%. The sequenced sample was blood. These TCRs come from a human donor who had recovered from COVID-19. Both conserved end residues are part of each CDR3. Fields, in order: J gene, V gene, CDR3 protein.

TRBJ2-6,TRBV12-3/TRBV12-4,CASSLGLSGANVLTF
TRBJ1-1,TRBV7-6,CASSFGGRGTEAFF
TRBJ1-1,TRBV6-1,CASSIPLGGSMNTEAFF
TRBJ2-7,TRBV5-4,CASSLAEKRGGLYEQYF
TRBJ2-1,TRBV4-1,CASSLRESANEQFF
TRBJ2-7,TRBV27,CASRGQGLYEQYF
TRBJ2-1,TRBV19,CASSIGFNLSPYNEQFF
TRBJ2-1,TRBV5-6,CASSLSGSSYNEQFF
TRBJ2-7,TRBV7-9,CASSPTGSGAYEQYF
TRBJ2-1,TRBV6-4,CASSPGPEGNEQFF
TRBJ2-5,TRBV5-4,CASSPRGGGLGETQYF
TRBJ2-1,TRBV11-2,CASSFESLLFQFF
TRBJ2-7,TRBV18,CASSPLRTGGASGEQYF
TRBJ1-2,TRBV13,CASSLDPSRAGTLNYGYTF
TRBJ2-7,TRBV30,CAAQPTGYGEQYF
TRBJ1-5,TRBV6-1,CASSEGRGWQPQHF
TRBJ1-2,TRBV5-5,CARSLAHTGPLFGYTF
TRBJ1-6,TRBV6-1,CASSDRGRSTSPLHF
TRBJ1-5,TRBV18,CASSIGTGDQPQHF
TRBJ2-7,TRBV19,CASSPGLSYEQYF
TRBJ1-6,TRBV6-5,CASNGQGNSPLHF
TRBJ2-5,TRBV24-1,CATSETGTGAETQYF
TRBJ2-1,TRBV11-1,CASSPWGNEQFF
TRBJ1-2,TRBV6-4,CASSDSDSNYYGYTF
TRBJ2-4,TRBV5-6,CASSLGGAKNIQYF
TRBJ2-5,TRBV6-5,CASRQLVVQETQYF
TRBJ2-7,TRBV7-5,CISVPEAYYEQYF